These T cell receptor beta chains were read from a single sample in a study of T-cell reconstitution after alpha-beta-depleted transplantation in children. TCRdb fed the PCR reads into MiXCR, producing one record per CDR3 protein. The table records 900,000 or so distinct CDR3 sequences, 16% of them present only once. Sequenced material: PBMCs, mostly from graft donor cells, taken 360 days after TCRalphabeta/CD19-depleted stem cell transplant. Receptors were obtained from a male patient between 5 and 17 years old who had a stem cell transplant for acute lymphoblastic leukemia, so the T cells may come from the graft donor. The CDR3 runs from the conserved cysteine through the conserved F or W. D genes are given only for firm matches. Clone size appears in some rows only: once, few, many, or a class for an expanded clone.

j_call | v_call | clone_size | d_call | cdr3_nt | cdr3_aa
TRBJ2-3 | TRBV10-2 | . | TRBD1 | TGCGCCAGCAGTGATCCGAGACAGGGGGGGGCAGATACGCAGTATTTT | CASSDPRQGGADTQYF
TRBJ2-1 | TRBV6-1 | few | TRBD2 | TGTGCCAGCAGATCCGGGAGGCTAGCGGTCTACAATGAGCAGTTCTTC | CASRSGRLAVYNEQFF
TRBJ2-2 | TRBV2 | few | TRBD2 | TGTGCCAGCACCCCTCAGGGACTACGGGCCGGGGAGCTGTTTTTT | CASTPQGLRAGELFF
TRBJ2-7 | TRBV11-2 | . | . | TGTGCCAGCAGCTTTTGGGGACCCCGAGACTACGAGCAGTACTTC | CASSFWGPRDYEQYF
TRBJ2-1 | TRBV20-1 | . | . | TGCAGTGCTAGTCTTGGGCGGTTCCTCTCCTACAATGAGCAGTTCTTC | CSASLGRFLSYNEQFF
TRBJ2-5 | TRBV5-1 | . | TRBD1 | TGCGCCAGCAGCGATGGACAGGGTAGACGAGAGACCCAGTACTTC | CASSDGQGRRETQYF
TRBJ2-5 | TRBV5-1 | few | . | TGCGCCAGCAGCTTGAAGCCCAGGGAGATAGAGACCCAGTACTTC | CASSLKPREIETQYF
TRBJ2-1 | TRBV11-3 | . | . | TGTGCCAGCAGCTTAAACCTAGGCGGGTTTAGCTCCTACAATGAGCAGTTCTTC | CASSLNLGGFSSYNEQFF
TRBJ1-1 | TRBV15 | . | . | TGTGCCACCAGCAGACGCAGGGAGGCGGGGGGAGCTTTCTTT | CATSRRREAGGAFF
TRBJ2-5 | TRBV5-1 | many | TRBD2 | TGCGCCAGCAGCATGCCGACCGGGACTACCCAAGAGACCCAGTACTTC | CASSMPTGTTQETQYF
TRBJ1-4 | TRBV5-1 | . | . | TGCGCCAGCAGCTTGCAGGGGATGGAAGAAAAACTGTTTTTT | CASSLQGMEEKLFF
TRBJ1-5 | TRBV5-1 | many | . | TGCGCCAGCAGCTTGGAACAGGGCGGGCAGCCCCAGCATTTT | CASSLEQGGQPQHF
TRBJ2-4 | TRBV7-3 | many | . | TGTGCCAGCAGCTTAGCGGGGGCGAGCATTCAGTACTTC | CASSLAGASIQYF
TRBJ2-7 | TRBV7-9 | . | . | TGTGCCAGCAGCTTCGTAGGGGTCGGTTCCGAGCAGTACTTC | CASSFVGVGSEQYF
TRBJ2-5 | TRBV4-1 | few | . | TGCGCCAGCAGCCAAGAGGCCGCGTCCAAGACCCAGTACTTC | CASSQEAASKTQYF
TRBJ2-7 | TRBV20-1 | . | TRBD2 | TGCAGTGCCAGATCGGGACTAGCGGAATACGAGCAGTACTTC | CSARSGLAEYEQYF
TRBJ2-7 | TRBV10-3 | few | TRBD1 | TGTGCCATCAGCCTACAGGGGACCTACGAGCAGTACTTC | CAISLQGTYEQYF
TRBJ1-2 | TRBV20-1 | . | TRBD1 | TGCAGTGCAAAGGGGGCGGCTAACTATGGCTACACCTTC | CSAKGAANYGYTF
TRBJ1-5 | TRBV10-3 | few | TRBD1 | TGTGCCTCTTTGGACGGACAGGGGACTCAGCCCCAGCATTTT | CASLDGQGTQPQHF
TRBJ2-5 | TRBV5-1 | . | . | TGCGCCAGCAGCTTGGTTGAGTCTAGAGAAGAGACCCAGTACTTC | CASSLVESREETQYF
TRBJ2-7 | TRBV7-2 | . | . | TGTGCCCAAGTGGGTCTAGACAACCCCTACGAGCAGTACTTC | CAQVGLDNPYEQYF
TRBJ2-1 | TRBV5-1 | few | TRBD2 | TGCGCCAGCAGCTCCCCGGGACTAGCGGGGGGCAGCGAGCAGTTCTTC | CASSSPGLAGGSEQFF
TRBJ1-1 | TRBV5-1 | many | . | TGCGCCAGCAGCTTGGCAGCCCAACCCGGGGGCGGAAGTACTGAAGCTTTCTTT | CASSLAAQPGGGSTEAFF
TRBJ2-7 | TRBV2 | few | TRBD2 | TGTGCCAGCAGGCCGGGACTAGCGAAATACGAGCAGTACTTC | CASRPGLAKYEQYF
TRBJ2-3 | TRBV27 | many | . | TGTGCCAGCAGTTTAGGGGTCTTGACCCTAGATACGCAGTATTTT | CASSLGVLTLDTQYF
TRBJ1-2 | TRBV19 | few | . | TGTGCCAGTCGAACGCCGTGGGGAGACTATGGCTACACCTTC | CASRTPWGDYGYTF
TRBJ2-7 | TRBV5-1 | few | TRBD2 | TGCGCCAGCAGCTTCCAGCGGGGGCACGAGCAGTACTTC | CASSFQRGHEQYF
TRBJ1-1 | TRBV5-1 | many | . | TGCGCCAGCAGCTTGGAGGGACACCCGTACTCTGGGGCTTTCTTT | CASSLEGHPYSGAFF
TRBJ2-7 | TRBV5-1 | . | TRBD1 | TGCGCCAGCAGCTTTTCGGGACAGTCCGCCTACGAGCAGTACTTC | CASSFSGQSAYEQYF
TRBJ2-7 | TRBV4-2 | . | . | TGTGCCAGCAGCCAAGCTGCGACCCCCGCCTACGAGCAGTACTTC | CASSQAATPAYEQYF
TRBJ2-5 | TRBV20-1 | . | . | TGCAGTGCTCGGGACACCAGGGGATGGTACCAAGAGACCCAGTACTTC | CSARDTRGWYQETQYF
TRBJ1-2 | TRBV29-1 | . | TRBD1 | TGCAGCGTTGCTGGGACAGGGTGGTTTGGGGGCTACACCTTC | CSVAGTGWFGGYTF
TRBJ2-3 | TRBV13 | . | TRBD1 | TGTGCCAGCAGCTTGCGGACAGGTCGCTTTGGCACAGATACGCAGTATTTT | CASSLRTGRFGTDTQYF
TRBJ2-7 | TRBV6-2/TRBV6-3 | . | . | TGTGCCAGCAGTTACTCGAGGGTTTGGGAGCAGTACTTC | CASSYSRVWEQYF
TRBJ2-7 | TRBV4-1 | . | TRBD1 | TGCGCCAGCAGCCCCACCGGGACAGGGGATTACCTACCCTACGAGCAGTACTTC | CASSPTGTGDYLPYEQYF
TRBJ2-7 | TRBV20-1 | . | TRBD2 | TGCAGTGCCACCCGGGCTAGCGGGAGAGCTTACGAGCAGTACTTC | CSATRASGRAYEQYF
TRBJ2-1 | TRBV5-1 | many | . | TGCGCCAGCAGCGGGAGACAGACCTCCTACAATGAGCAGTTCTTC | CASSGRQTSYNEQFF
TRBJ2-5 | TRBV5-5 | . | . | TGTGCCAGCAGCTTGGTGCGGGATTACCAAGAGACCCAGTACTTC | CASSLVRDYQETQYF
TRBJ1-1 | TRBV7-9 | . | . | TGTGCCAGCAGGCCGGCCCTCTTT | CASRPALF
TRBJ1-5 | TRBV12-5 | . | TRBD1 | TGTGCTAGTGGCACCGGGACAGTTAGCAATCAGCCCCAGCATTTT | CASGTGTVSNQPQHF
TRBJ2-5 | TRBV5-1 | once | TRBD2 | TGTGCCAGCAGCTCCAGGCTTCGGACTAGCGGGAGTACATTACAAGAGACCCAGTACTTC | CASSSRLRTSGSTLQETQYF